Sequencing of this T cell receptor beta chain was carried out in a study of cytomegalovirus exposure and HLA in healthy donors. This PCR relied on a set of 60 Vbeta primers and 13 Jbeta primers. The protocol was immunoSEQ multiplex PCR, while the TCRdb copy is restricted to in-frame clones and leaves out a portion. The sample has roughly 160,000 clones, 75% seen once. This receptor was identified in a woman aged 40-49 years in good health and CMV-seropositive. Sequencing was carried out using PBMCs.

As DNA, the CDR3 is TGCAGCGTTGCGACTAGCGGATTATACAATGAGCAGTTCTTC. Amino acid sequence: CSVATSGLYNEQFF. This chain uses TRBV29-1 with TRBJ2-1; 9 bases line up with TRBD2. CDR3 size: 14 residues. CDR1 SQVTM and CDR2 ANQGSEA come from the germline V gene. Trimming took 4 bases from V and 4 from J; bases not matched to a gene: 5.